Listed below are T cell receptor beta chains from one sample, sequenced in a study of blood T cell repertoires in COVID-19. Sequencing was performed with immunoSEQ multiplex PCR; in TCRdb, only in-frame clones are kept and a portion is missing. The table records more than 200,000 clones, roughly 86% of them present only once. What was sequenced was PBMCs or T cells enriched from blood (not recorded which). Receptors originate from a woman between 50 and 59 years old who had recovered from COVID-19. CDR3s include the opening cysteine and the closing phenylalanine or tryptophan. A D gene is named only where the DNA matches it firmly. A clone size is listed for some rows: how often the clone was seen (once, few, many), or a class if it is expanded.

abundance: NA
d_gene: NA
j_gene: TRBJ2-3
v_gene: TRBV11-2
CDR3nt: TGTGCCAGCAGCTTAGGGGGACTCATCACAGATACGCAGTATTTT
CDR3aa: CASSLGGLITDTQYF

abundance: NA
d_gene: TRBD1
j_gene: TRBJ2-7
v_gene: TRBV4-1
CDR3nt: TGCGCCAGCAGCCAAGAGGCCGGGACAGGAAGCTACGAGCAGTACTTC
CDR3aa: CASSQEAGTGSYEQYF

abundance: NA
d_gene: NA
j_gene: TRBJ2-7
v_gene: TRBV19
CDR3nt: TGTGCCAGTAGTCACCAGGCAGACTCCTACGAGCAGTACTTC
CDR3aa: CASSHQADSYEQYF

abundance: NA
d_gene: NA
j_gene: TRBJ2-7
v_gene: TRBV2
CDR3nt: TGTGCCAGCAGTGAGGTCGGGGAACCCGGCTACGAGCAGTACTTC
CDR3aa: CASSEVGEPGYEQYF

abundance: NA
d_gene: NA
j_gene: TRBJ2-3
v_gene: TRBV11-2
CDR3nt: TGTGCCAGCAGCCAATGGAATCAGGGGTTTGATACGCAGTATTTT
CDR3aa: CASSQWNQGFDTQYF

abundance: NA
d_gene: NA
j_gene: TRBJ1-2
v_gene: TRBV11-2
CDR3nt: TGTGCCAGCAGCCAGTCGCGGGCGGTCGCTAACTATGGCTACACCTTC
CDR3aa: CASSQSRAVANYGYTF

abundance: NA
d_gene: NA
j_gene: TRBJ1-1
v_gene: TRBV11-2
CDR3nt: TGTGCCAGCAGCTTAGATTTATCGAACGGTGGAGCCCCCACTGAAGCTTTCTTT
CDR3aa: CASSLDLSNGGAPTEAFF

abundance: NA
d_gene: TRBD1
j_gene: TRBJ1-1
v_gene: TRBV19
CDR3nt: TGTGCCAGTAGACGACAGGGGGCGAATACTGAAGCTTTCTTT
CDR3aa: CASRRQGANTEAFF

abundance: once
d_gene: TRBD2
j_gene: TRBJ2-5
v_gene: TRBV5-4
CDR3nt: TGTGCCAGCAGCCGCCGGACTAGCGGAGGCCAAGAGACCCAGTACTTC
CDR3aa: CASSRRTSGGQETQYF

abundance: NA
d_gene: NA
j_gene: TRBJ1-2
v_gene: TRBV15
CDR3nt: TGTGCCACCAGCCCCGGGATCTATGGCTACACCTTC
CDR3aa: CATSPGIYGYTF

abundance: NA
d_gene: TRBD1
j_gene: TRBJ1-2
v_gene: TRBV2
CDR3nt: TGTGCCAGCAGGAAGACAGGGGTTCCCAACTATGGCTACACCTTC
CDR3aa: CASRKTGVPNYGYTF

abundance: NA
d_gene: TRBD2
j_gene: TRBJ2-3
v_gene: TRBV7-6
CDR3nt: TGTGCCAGCACATACGAATCTAGCGGGGCCCGGGGACACACAGATACGCAGTATTTT
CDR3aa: CASTYESSGARGHTDTQYF

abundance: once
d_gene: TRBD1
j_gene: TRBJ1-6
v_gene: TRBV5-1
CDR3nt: TGCGCCAGCAGCATAGGACAGGGACGTTCACCCCTCCACTTT
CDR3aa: CASSIGQGRSPLHF

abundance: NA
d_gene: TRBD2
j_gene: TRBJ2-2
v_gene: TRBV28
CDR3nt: TGTGCCAGCAGTTGGGGACTAGCGGGCATTCGGCGCCGGACGGGAACCGGGGAGCTGTTTTTT
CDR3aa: CASSWGLAGIRRRTGTGELFF

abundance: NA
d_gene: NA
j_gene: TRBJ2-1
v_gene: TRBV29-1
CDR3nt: TGCAGCGTTGCAGGGCAGTCAGGGGAGCAGTTCTTC
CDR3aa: CSVAGQSGEQFF

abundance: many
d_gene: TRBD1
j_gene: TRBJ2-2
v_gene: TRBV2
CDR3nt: TGTGCCAGCAGTGTGGGACAGGGAAACACCGGGGAGCTGTTTTTT
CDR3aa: CASSVGQGNTGELFF

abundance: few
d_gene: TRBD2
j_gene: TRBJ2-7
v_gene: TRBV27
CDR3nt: TGTGCCAGCAATCTGCCTAGCGGGAGGAGGTCCTACGAGCAGTACTTC
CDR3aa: CASNLPSGRRSYEQYF

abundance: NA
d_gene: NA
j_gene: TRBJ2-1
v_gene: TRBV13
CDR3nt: TGTGCCAGCAGCCCCTACTCCTACAATGAGCAGTTCTTC
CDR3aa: CASSPYSYNEQFF

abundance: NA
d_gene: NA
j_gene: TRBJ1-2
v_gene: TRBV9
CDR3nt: TGTGCCAGCAGCGCTGGGGGGGTTGGCTACACCTTC
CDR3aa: CASSAGGVGYTF

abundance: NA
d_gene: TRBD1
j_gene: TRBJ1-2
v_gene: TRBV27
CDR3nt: TGTGCCAGCAGTTTGTCAGGGGGCGGGGGCTACACCTTC
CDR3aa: CASSLSGGGGYTF

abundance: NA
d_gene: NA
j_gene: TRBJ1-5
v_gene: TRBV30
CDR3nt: TGTGCCTGGAGTGTACAGAGCAATCAGCCCCAGCATTTT
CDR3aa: CAWSVQSNQPQHF

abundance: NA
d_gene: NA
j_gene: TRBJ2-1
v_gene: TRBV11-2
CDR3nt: TGTGCCAGCAGCCCCTACCGGGGATACAATGAGCAGTTCTTC
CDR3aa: CASSPYRGYNEQFF

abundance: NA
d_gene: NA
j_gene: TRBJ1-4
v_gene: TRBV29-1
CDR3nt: TGCAGCGTCCAAGGGGCGGGGACAACTAATGAAAAACTGTTTTTT
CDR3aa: CSVQGAGTTNEKLFF

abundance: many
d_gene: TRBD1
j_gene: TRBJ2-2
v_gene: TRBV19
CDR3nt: TGTGCCAGTACCTCTCACGTGGACAGGGCCGTGGGCACCGGGGAGCTGTTTTTT
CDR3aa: CASTSHVDRAVGTGELFF

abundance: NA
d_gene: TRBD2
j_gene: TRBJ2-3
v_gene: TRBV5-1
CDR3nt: TGCGCCAGCCTATTAGCGGGAGACACAGATACGCAGTATTTT
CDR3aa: CASLLAGDTDTQYF

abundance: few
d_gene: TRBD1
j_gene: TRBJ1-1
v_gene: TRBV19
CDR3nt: TGTGCCAGTAGTATATTGGGACAGGGGAGCCGAGCTTTCTTT
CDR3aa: CASSILGQGSRAFF

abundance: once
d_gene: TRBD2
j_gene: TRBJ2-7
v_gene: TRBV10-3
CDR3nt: TGTGCCATCAGTAAAGCGGGAGAAGCGAGGGAGCAGTACTTC
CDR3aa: CAISKAGEAREQYF

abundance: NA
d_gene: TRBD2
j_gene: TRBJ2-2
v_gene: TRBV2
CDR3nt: TGTGCCAGCAGGGGTCGGACTAGCGAGGGGACCGGGGAGCTGTTTTTT
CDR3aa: CASRGRTSEGTGELFF

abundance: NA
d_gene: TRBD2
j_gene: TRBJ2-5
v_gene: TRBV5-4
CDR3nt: TGTGCCAGCAGCCGGGAAGGATTTAGCGGGATTGGAGAGACCCAGTACTTC
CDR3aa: CASSREGFSGIGETQYF

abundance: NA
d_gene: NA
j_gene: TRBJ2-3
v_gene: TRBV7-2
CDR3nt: TGTGCCAGCAGCTCGGGTCTGGGCACAGATACGCAGTATTTT
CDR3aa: CASSSGLGTDTQYF

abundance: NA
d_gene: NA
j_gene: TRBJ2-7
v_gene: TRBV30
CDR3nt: TGTGCCTGGATCCGGGAGTTGGGGGAGCAGTACTTC
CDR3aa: CAWIRELGEQYF

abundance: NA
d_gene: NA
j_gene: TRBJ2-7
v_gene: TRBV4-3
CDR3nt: TGCGCCAGCAGCCAAGATTTGGGGCCCTCCTACGAGCAGTACTTC
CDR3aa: CASSQDLGPSYEQYF

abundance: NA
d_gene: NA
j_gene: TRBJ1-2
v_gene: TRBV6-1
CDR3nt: TGTGCCAGCAGTGAAGCCGGGGGGGTCGGCTATGGCTACACCTTC
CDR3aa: CASSEAGGVGYGYTF

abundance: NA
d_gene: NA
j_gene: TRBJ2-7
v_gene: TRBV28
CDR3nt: TGTGCCAGCAGCTTAGTCGGGTACGAGCAGTACTTC
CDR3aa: CASSLVGYEQYF

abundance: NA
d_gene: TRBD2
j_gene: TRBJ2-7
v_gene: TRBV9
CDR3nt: TGTGCCAGCAGCGTAGCCCCGGGAGGTGAGCAGTACTTC
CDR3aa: CASSVAPGGEQYF

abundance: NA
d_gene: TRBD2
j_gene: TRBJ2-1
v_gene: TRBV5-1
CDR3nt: TGCGCCAGCAGCCCGTACTTAGCGGGAGCCTACAATGAGCAGTTCTTC
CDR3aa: CASSPYLAGAYNEQFF

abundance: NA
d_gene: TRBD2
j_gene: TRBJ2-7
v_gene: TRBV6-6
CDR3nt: TGTGCCAGCAAGCGCGCGACTAGCGGAGACTACGAGCAGTACTTC
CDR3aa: CASKRATSGDYEQYF

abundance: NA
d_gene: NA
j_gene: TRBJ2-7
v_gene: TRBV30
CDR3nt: TGTGCCTGGAAGATCCCCAGTCATGGCCCCTACGAGCAGTACTTC
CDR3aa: CAWKIPSHGPYEQYF

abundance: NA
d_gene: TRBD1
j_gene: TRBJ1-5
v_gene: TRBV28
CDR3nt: TGTGCCAGCAGTTTTTTTTCAGGGGGCGGCAATCAGCCCCAGCATTTT
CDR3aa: CASSFFSGGGNQPQHF

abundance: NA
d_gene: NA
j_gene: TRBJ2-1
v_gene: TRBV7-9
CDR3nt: TGTGCCAGCAGCTCGCTTTGGGGGAGGTCCTACAATGAGCAGTTCTTC
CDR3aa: CASSSLWGRSYNEQFF

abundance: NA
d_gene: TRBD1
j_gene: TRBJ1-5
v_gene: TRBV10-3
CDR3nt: TGTGCCATCAGTGGGGGACAGGGTAACAATCAGCCCCAGCATTTT
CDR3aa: CAISGGQGNNQPQHF

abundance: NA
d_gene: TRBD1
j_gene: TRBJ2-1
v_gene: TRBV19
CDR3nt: TGTGCCAGTAGTATAGATTTCGGGACAGCCTACAATGAGCAGTTCTTC
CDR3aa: CASSIDFGTAYNEQFF

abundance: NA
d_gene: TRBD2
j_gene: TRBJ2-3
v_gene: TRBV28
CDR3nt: TGTGCCAGCAGGCCATCTAGCGGGAGGGCCCCAGATACGCAGTATTTT
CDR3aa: CASRPSSGRAPDTQYF

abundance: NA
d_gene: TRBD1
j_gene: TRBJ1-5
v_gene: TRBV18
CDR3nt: TGTGCCAGCTCACCGACAGGGGAGTGGCAGCCCCAGCATTTT
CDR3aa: CASSPTGEWQPQHF

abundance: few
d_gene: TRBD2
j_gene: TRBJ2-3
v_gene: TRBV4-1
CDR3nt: TGCGCCAGCAGCTCCGGGACTACCACAGATACGCAGTATTTT
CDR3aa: CASSSGTTTDTQYF